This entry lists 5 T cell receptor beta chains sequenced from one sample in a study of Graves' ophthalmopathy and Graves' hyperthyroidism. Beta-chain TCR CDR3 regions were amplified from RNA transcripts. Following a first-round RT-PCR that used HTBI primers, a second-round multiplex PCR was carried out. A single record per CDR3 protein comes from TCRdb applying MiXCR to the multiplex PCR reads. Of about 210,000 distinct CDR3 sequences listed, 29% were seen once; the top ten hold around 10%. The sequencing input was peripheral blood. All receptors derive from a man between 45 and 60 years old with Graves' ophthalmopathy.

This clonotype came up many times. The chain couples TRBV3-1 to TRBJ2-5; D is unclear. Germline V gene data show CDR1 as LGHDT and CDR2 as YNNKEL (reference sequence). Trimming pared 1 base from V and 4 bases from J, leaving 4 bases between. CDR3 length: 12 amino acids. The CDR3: CASSQVLETQYF. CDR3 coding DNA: TGTGCCAGCAGCCAAGTGTTAGAGACCCAGTACTTC.

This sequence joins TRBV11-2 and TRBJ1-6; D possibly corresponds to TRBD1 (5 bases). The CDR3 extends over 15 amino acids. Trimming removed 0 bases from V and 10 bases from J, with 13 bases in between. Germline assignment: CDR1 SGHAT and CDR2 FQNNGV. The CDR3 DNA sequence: TGTGCCAGCAGCTTAGATTACCAGGGTTCGTCACCCCTCCACTTT. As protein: CASSLDYQGSSPLHF.

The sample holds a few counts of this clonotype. CDR3 sequence reads: CASSLVIGGLRSNQPQHF. The CDR3 DNA sequence: TGTGCCAGCAGTTTAGTAATAGGAGGGCTTCGAAGCAATCAGCCCCAGCATTTT. V usage is TRBV12-3 or TRBV12-4 and J usage is TRBJ1-5; D remains ambiguous. The germline V and J ends were trimmed by 1 base and 1 base, with 17 bases remaining between them. The CDR3 is 18 residues long.

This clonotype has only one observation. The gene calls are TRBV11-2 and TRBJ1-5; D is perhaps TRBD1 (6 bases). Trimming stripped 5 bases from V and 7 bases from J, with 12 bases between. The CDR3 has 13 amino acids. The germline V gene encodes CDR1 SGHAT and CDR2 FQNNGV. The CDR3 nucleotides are TGTGCCAGCAGCGCCAACAGGGACCAGCCCCAGCATTTT. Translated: CASSANRDQPQHF.

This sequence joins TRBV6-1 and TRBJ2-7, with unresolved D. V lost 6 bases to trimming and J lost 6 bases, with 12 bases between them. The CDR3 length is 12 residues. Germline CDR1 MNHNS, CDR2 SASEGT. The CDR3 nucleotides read TGTGCCAGCAGGCTAACTCTCGGCGAGCAGTACTTC. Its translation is CASRLTLGEQYF.